These 20 T cell receptor beta chains share one sample of origin, sequenced in a study of blood T cell repertoires in COVID-19. Sequencing was performed with immunoSEQ multiplex PCR; in TCRdb, only in-frame clones are kept and a portion is missing. The data hold over 45,000 clones, with around 92% observed a single time. Sequencing was done on a sample of peripheral blood. These receptors originate from a human donor in a cohort sampled during active COVID-19.

This sequence joins TRBV7-3 and TRBJ2-3; 9 bases fit TRBD2. J gave up 4 bases and V 1 base, and 6 bases lay outside the gene matches. CDR1 and CDR2 from the germline V gene are SGHTA and FQGTGA. CDR3 length equals 16 residues. For the CDR3, the DNA is TGTGCCAGCAGCTTAATCGCCGCGGGGGGGCCAGATACGCAGTATTTT. It yields the protein CASSLIAAGGPDTQYF.

This clone was seen a handful of times. The chain links TRBV7-9 to TRBJ1-1, with D possibly matching TRBD1 (6 bases). Germline CDR1 SEHNR, CDR2 FQNEAQ (reference sequence). The CDR3 is 11 residues long. The V end lost 5 bases, the J end lost 8 bases, and 9 bases lay between the germline ends. The CDR3 DNA follows: TGTGCCAGCAGCCCAGGGGTCGAAGCTTTCTTT. As protein: CASSPGVEAFF.

The gene calls are TRBV7-9 and TRBJ2-7, with D possibly TRBD2 on 6 matching bases. Germline loops: CDR1 SEHNR, CDR2 FQNEAQ (reference sequence). Trimming removed 1 base at V and 0 bases at J, with 13 bases between. This CDR3 region has 16 residues. In DNA, the CDR3 is TGTGCCAGCAGCTTAGAAGGCGGGGCTCGCTCCTACGAGCAGTACTTC. As protein: CASSLEGGARSYEQYF.

This clone was recorded only once. The chain has TRBV4-2 and TRBJ2-7, with TRBD2 identical over 11 bases. V lost 8 bases and J lost 5; bases outside the gene matches: 8. The CDR3 sequence is 14 residues long. Germline-derived CDR1 and CDR2 are LGHNA and YNFKEQ. DNA for the CDR3: TGTGCCAGCGGTACTAGCGGGAGAACCGACGAGCAGTACTTC. Encoded protein: CASGTSGRTDEQYF.

The J gene is TRBJ2-3, the V gene TRBV3-1 (or the pseudogene TRBV3-2), with D tentatively TRBD2 (5 bases). Trimming took off 2 bases at V and 0 bases at J, with 24 bases between the two ends. Germline assignment: CDR1 LGHDT and CDR2 YNNKEL (reference sequence). The CDR3 extends over 20 amino acids. The DNA of the CDR3 is TGTGCCAGCAGCCAACCGAGGGTACTACCGATAAACTTAAGCACAGATACGCAGTATTTT. Translation: CASSQPRVLPINLSTDTQYF.

The CDR3 loop reads CASSDAGTGSGNTIYF. CDR3 nucleotides: TGTGCCAGCAGTGACGCAGGAACCGGCTCTGGAAACACCATATATTTT. The chain combines TRBV2 with TRBJ1-3; D is uncertain. CDR3 size: 16 residues. V was pared by 3 bases and J by 0 bases, with 12 bases between. The germline gives CDR1 SNHLY, CDR2 FYNNEI.

The J gene is TRBJ1-2, the V gene TRBV4-3; the D is unclear. This CDR3 is built from 14 residues. Germline values: CDR1 LGHNA, CDR2 YSLEER. V was pared by 0 bases and J by 7 bases, with 12 bases between. CDR3 DNA: TGCGCCAGCAGCCAAGACGATTTCGGTAGTGGCTACACCTTC. As protein: CASSQDDFGSGYTF.

The V and J genes are TRBV11-2 and TRBJ2-5; weak D call: TRBD2 (6 bases). This CDR3 comprises 15 residues. Germline values: CDR1 SGHAT, CDR2 FQNNGV. The germline V and J ends were trimmed by 4 bases and 2 bases, with 14 bases remaining between them. CDR3 loop: CASSWGGDYQETQYF. CDR3 DNA sequence: TGTGCCAGCAGCTGGGGAGGCGATTATCAAGAGACCCAGTACTTC.

The V and J genes are TRBV10-2 and TRBJ1-1; perhaps TRBD1 as D (6 bases). The CDR3 sequence is 15 residues long. Looked up from germline, CDR1 is WSHSY and CDR2 is SAAADI. The ends were cut back, 2 bases at V and 4 bases at J, with 14 bases in the middle. CDR3 protein: CASSEQGPRGTEAFF. CDR3 DNA sequence: TGCGCCAGCAGTGAGCAGGGGCCCCGGGGCACTGAAGCTTTCTTT.

The chain carries TRBV5-6 and TRBJ2-1; 7 bases agree with TRBD2. The J segment lost 0 bases and the V segment lost 0 bases, leaving 9 bases of the junction unmatched. This CDR3 spans 18 amino acids. Germline CDR1 reads SGHDT; CDR2 reads YYEEEE. This CDR3 is CASSLVSGDDSSYNEQFF. The CDR3 DNA reads TGTGCCAGCAGCTTGGTAAGCGGGGATGATAGCTCCTACAATGAGCAGTTCTTC. Supplemented by reference TRBV5-6 and TRBJ2-1, the full variable domain reads DAGVTQSPTHLIKTRGQQVTLRCSPKSGHDTVSWYQQALGQGPQFIFQYYEEEERQRGNFPDRFSGHQFPNYSSELNVNALLLGDSALYLCASSLVSGDDSSYNEQFFGPGTRLTVL.

The chain has TRBV27 and TRBJ2-7; TRBD1 is a possible D gene (6 bases). The V and J ends lost 3 bases and 4 bases respectively, with 13 bases between them. Germline V gives CDR1 MNHEY, CDR2 SMNVEV (reference sequence). This CDR3 is built from 14 residues. CDR3: CASSFRGPLYEQYF. The CDR3 DNA follows: TGTGCCAGCAGTTTCAGGGGACCACTATACGAGCAGTACTTC.

This chain joins TRBV7-3 and TRBJ2-7; 10 positions agree with TRBD2. Trimming at V came to 5 bases and at J to 6 bases, leaving 7 bases not matched to a gene. This CDR3 has 14 residues. From germline, CDR1 is SGHTA and CDR2 FQGTGA. Here the CDR3 DNA reads TGTGCCAGCAGCCCAGCGGGGGGGACTGGCGAGCAGTACTTC. Translation gives CASSPAGGTGEQYF. Full variable domain (missing parts from reference TRBV7-3 and TRBJ2-7): GAGVSQTPSNKVTEKGKYVELRCDPISGHTALYWYRQSLGQGPEFLIYFQGTGAADDSGLPNDRFFAVRPEGSVSTLKIQRTERGDSAVYLCASSPAGGTGEQYFGPGTRLTVT.

This chain joins TRBV10-1 and TRBJ1-5; 8 positions match TRBD1. V shed 9 bases and J 4 bases; nucleotides not matched to a gene: 20. Germline V gene lookup returns CDR1 WNHNN and CDR2 SYGVQD (reference sequence). The CDR3 runs 18 residues. CDR3 DNA sequence: TGCGCCAGAACTCAGTGGCAGGGGGCAAGAAAGAGAAATCAGCCCCAGCATTTT. It yields the protein CARTQWQGARKRNQPQHF.

This chain connects TRBV4-3 to TRBJ2-1; 11 nucleotides line up with TRBD2. Looked up from germline, CDR1 is LGHNA and CDR2 is YSLEER. The J segment lost 8 bases and the V segment lost 3 bases, leaving 9 bases of the junction unmatched. The length of the CDR3 is 16 residues. The CDR3 region has the DNA TGCGCCAGCAGCCAGAGGGGACTAGCGGTTTTGGATGAGCAGTTCTTC. Protein product: CASSQRGLAVLDEQFF.

The chain employs TRBV18 and TRBJ1-1; no reliable D call. V was shortened by 4 bases and J by 3 bases, with 18 bases between the two germline ends. The CDR3 contains 16 residues. The germline gives CDR1 KGHSH, CDR2 LQKENI. Here the CDR3 DNA reads TGTGCCAGCTCACTTTCGTCGGCAGGATCCTACACTGAAGCTTTCTTT. Its protein product is CASSLSSAGSYTEAFF.

V usage is TRBV6-6 and J usage is TRBJ2-3; 8 positions agree with TRBD1. Germline trimming cut 5 bases from V and 4 bases from J; bases unmatched to any gene: 5. This CDR3 region has 14 residues. Germline V gene lookup returns CDR1 MNHNY and CDR2 SVGAGI (reference sequence). CDR3 nucleotide sequence: TGTGCCAGCAGTGACCCAGGGGGCGCAGATACGCAGTATTTT. This codes for CASSDPGGADTQYF.

This chain connects TRBV11-2 to TRBJ1-5, with 8 bases matching TRBD1. V lost 1 base, J lost 3 bases, and 5 bases stayed unmatched. In germline, CDR1 is SGHAT, CDR2 FQNNGV. The length of the CDR3 is 16 residues. CDR3 loop: CASSLGTGSFNQPQHF. In DNA form, the CDR3 reads TGTGCCAGCAGCTTAGGGACAGGGTCATTCAATCAGCCCCAGCATTTT.

The genes are TRBV2 and TRBJ1-1; no definite D call. The CDR3 runs 13 residues. Trimming stripped 6 bases from V and 3 bases from J, with 11 bases between. CDR1 and CDR2 from the germline V gene are SNHLY and FYNNEI. Here the CDR3 DNA reads TGTGCCAGCAGAACTGAACGGGACACTGAAGCTTTCTTT. Translation gives CASRTERDTEAFF.

This clone was found once. The chain joins TRBV2 to TRBJ1-1, with D hard to call. Germline CDR1 reads SNHLY; CDR2 reads FYNNEI. V was shortened by 4 bases and J by 3 bases, with 9 bases between the two germline ends. This CDR3 spans 13 amino acids. CDR3 sequence: CASSGAAYTEAFF. In nucleotides, the CDR3 is TGTGCCAGCAGTGGAGCTGCGTACACTGAAGCTTTCTTT.

The V and J genes are TRBV6-6 and TRBJ1-4, with a weak D call TRBD1 (5 bases). V was cut by 7 bases and J by 4 bases, with 19 bases left in between. CDR1 and CDR2 from the germline V gene are MNHNY and SVGAGI (reference sequence). This CDR3 contains 16 residues. CDR3 sequence reads: CASNPRLGELNEKLFF. DNA of the CDR3: TGTGCCAGCAACCCACGTTTAGGGGAACTTAATGAAAAACTGTTTTTT.